This T cell receptor (beta chain) appears in the sequencing data of a study of shared clonotypes between healthy human individuals. Terminally differentiated effector memory CD45RA+ cells were left out of the naive CD8 fraction, which was CD45RO-negative and positively selected for CCR7. Genomic DNA of each subset was evenly split across several immunoSEQ plates. Assay: immunoSEQ multiplex PCR; the TCRdb copy retains only in-frame clones and omits some. Among roughly 2,000,000 clones listed, about 95% were seen once. V was shortened by 2 bases and J by 8 bases, with 19 bases between the two germline ends. CDR1 is SGHTS, CDR2 YDEGEE, per germline. The CDR3 extends over 15 amino acids.

Source material: naive CD8+ T cells sorted from blood. The receptor's source is a man aged 18 to 35 in good health. This chain joins TRBV5-8 and TRBJ1-2; D is possibly TRBD1 (5 bases). The CDR3 DNA sequence: TGTGCCAGCAGCTTCCGGGACCCTCCCAAGTACGGCTACACCTTC. This gives the protein CASSFRDPPKYGYTF.